Given below is one TCR beta chain in context. Its antigen is not identified. In germline, CDR1 is SGHTA, CDR2 FQGNSA. Trimming took off 1 base at V and 8 bases at J, with 14 bases between the two ends. This CDR3 region has 14 residues. The data originate from a study of cytomegalovirus exposure and HLA in healthy donors. Study results and limitations: In presence/absence analyses, roughly uniform sequencing depth across donors was assumed. Later on, analysis showed that most CMV-associated TCR beta chains appeared to be HLA-restricted. When analyzed later, a missense DCLRE1C variant was found to be linked to TCR beta V- and J-gene trimming. In vitro data verified a few CMV-associated chains as specific for CMV antigens.

It was with 60 Vbeta and 13 Jbeta primers that the PCR ran. Using immunoSEQ multiplex PCR, the repertoire was profiled, and TCRdb retains in-frame clones only, with some absent. The table shows approximately 150,000 clones, with 68% occurring only once. The receptor was isolated from a man in his fifties or sixties in good health and CMV-seronegative. The genes are TRBV7-2 and TRBJ1-1; possible D gene TRBD1, 6 bases. Sequencing input: PBMCs. The CDR3, as DNA: TGTGCCAGCAGCTTAGGGGGCCAGGGGACAGAAGCTTTCTTT. Protein sequence: CASSLGGQGTEAFF.